At least ten counts were recorded for the clone carrying this T cell receptor (beta chain). Its antigen remains unidentified. V was trimmed by 0 bases and J by 4 bases, leaving 15 bases between them. The CDR3 is made up of 16 amino acids. Germline V gene sequence: CDR1 MGHRA, CDR2 YSYEKL. The entry originates in a study of regulatory T cells in long-lasting Graves disease. Building the TCR beta libraries relied on iRepertoire HTBI primers, and CDR3 regions underwent Arm-PCR. From the multiplex PCR reads, TCRdb called clonotypes with MiXCR, one entry per CDR3 protein. Altogether over 300,000 distinct CDR3 sequences are present, less than 20% being singletons, with the ten largest covering about a fifth. As for time point: newly diagnosed GD, antithyroid drugs for less than 3 months. After RNA was extracted from PBMCs, the TCR library was made from it. Whole-study results and caveats: Favoring TRBV28, TRBJ1-2 and TRBJ2-5 was a feature seen in persistent disease.

The sequenced sample was peripheral blood mononuclear cells (PBMCs), obtained at new diagnosis, from a patient treated with antithyroid drugs. This TCR derives from a female donor with Graves disease. The chain carries TRBV4-1 and TRBJ1-2, with a tentative D call TRBD1 (5 bases). CDR3 residues: CASSQEGTENVYGYTF. The CDR3 DNA follows: TGCGCCAGCAGCCAAGAGGGGACCGAAAACGTCTATGGCTACACCTTC.